This is a list of T cell receptor beta chains from one sample in a study of OX40 agonist ivuxolimab in advanced cancers. Libraries were prepared by immunoSEQ multiplex PCR; TCRdb keeps only in-frame clonotypes and omits some of them. The sample has roughly 77,000 clones; 84% are singletons. The sequenced sample was CD4+ or CD8+ T cells sorted from blood, obtained in a trial of the OX40 agonist ivuxolimab. The receptors come from an adult with an advanced solid tumor such as melanoma, head and neck, liver or kidney cancer. Both conserved end residues are part of each CDR3. Each record gives: D gene, V gene, clone size, J gene, CDR3 DNA, CDR3 protein. The D gene is left open where the match is weak. The listing skips clone size in some rows; elsewhere it reads once, few, many or a size class.

D: NA
V: TRBV6-5
size: NA
J: TRBJ2-7
DNA: TGTGCCAGCAGTTACTCGCAAAGGTCCTACGAGCAGTACTTC
CDR3: CASSYSQRSYEQYF

D: NA
V: TRBV12-5
size: NA
J: TRBJ1-1
DNA: TGTGCTAGTGGTTTGGGGGGGCTGAGGGGGAACACTGAAGCTTTCTTT
CDR3: CASGLGGLRGNTEAFF

D: NA
V: TRBV19
size: NA
J: TRBJ2-2
DNA: TGTGCCAGTAGTCTCTCCAAGTCCTGGCGGGAAACGGCCACCGGGGAGCTGTTTTTT
CDR3: CASSLSKSWRETATGELFF

D: NA
V: TRBV5-1
size: once
J: TRBJ1-2
DNA: TGCGCCAGCAGCTTGGGGAGCTATGGCTACACCTTC
CDR3: CASSLGSYGYTF

D: NA
V: TRBV11-1
size: NA
J: TRBJ1-1
DNA: TGTGCCAGCAGCTTAAACAGGGAGGGTGAAGCTTTCTTT
CDR3: CASSLNREGEAFF

D: NA
V: TRBV7-7
size: NA
J: TRBJ2-1
DNA: TGTGCCAGCAGCGGGGACATAACATGGGGCTATGAGCAGTTCTTC
CDR3: CASSGDITWGYEQFF

D: TRBD1
V: TRBV28
size: NA
J: TRBJ2-2
DNA: TGTGCCAGCTACAGGGGTGGTGGCACCGGGGAGCTGTTTTTT
CDR3: CASYRGGGTGELFF

D: TRBD1
V: TRBV30
size: NA
J: TRBJ2-4
DNA: TGTGCCTGGACCGCGGGACAGGGTAAAAACATTCAGTACTTC
CDR3: CAWTAGQGKNIQYF

D: NA
V: TRBV28
size: few
J: TRBJ1-2
DNA: TGTGCCAGCAGAACACCAAGCCACGGCGGCTACACCTTC
CDR3: CASRTPSHGGYTF

D: NA
V: TRBV6-5
size: NA
J: TRBJ2-2
DNA: TGTGCCAGCAGTTACTCGCCGGGGGTCGCCGGGGAGCTGTTTTTT
CDR3: CASSYSPGVAGELFF

D: TRBD1
V: TRBV19
size: NA
J: TRBJ2-5
DNA: TGTGCCAGTAGTAACAGGGGGCAAGAGACCCAGTACTTC
CDR3: CASSNRGQETQYF

D: NA
V: TRBV6-5
size: NA
J: TRBJ1-2
DNA: TGTGCCAGCAGTTACTTGGCAGGGTTAAGCGGCTACACCTTC
CDR3: CASSYLAGLSGYTF

D: TRBD1
V: TRBV5-3
size: NA
J: TRBJ2-2
DNA: TGTGCCAGAAGCTCGGCGGAACAGGGGGGAGGCGGGGAGCTGTTTTTT
CDR3: CARSSAEQGGGGELFF

D: NA
V: TRBV28
size: NA
J: TRBJ1-5
DNA: TGTGCCAGCAGTCCCCGGTGGGACAACAATCAGCCCCAGCATTTT
CDR3: CASSPRWDNNQPQHF

D: NA
V: TRBV7-9
size: once
J: TRBJ2-7
DNA: TGTGCCAGCAGCCTACCACAGGACGAGCAGTACTTC
CDR3: CASSLPQDEQYF

D: NA
V: TRBV28
size: NA
J: TRBJ1-1
DNA: TGTGCCAGCTCATCGGGGCAGAACACTGAAGCTTTCTTT
CDR3: CASSSGQNTEAFF